The next 22 T cell receptor beta chains were all read from a single sample in a study of chemoradiotherapy in HPV16-positive cancers. Clones were read by immunoSEQ multiplex PCR, and TCRdb kept only the in-frame ones, dropping some. The sample contains approximately 27,000 clones, approximately 88% of which appear only once. Sequences were derived from blood, sampled from a patient who underwent chemoradiotherapy. Receptors originate from a human donor with HPV-associated anogenital cancer.

This chain uses TRBV2 with TRBJ2-3; D might be TRBD2 (6 bases). Trimming cost V 7 bases and J 8 bases, with 16 bases left between them. The CDR3 is made up of 13 amino acids. CDR1 and CDR2 (germline): SNHLY, FYNNEI. The CDR3 coding sequence is TGTGCCAGCAAGTTCGCCTCGCGGGGTACGCAGTATTTT. Translation: CASKFASRGTQYF. Filled out from reference TRBV2 and TRBJ2-3, the complete variable domain reads EPEVTQTPSHQVTQMGQEVILRCVPISNHLYFYWYRQILGQKVEFLVSFYNNEISEKSEIFDDQFSVERPDGSNFTLKIRSTKLEDSAMYFCASKFASRGTQYFGPGTRLTVL.

The chain uses TRBV7-2 and TRBJ1-5; weak D call: TRBD1 (5 bases). V lost 5 bases and J 0 bases, leaving 23 bases between the germline ends. This CDR3 contains 19 residues. Germline V lookup: CDR1 SGHTA, CDR2 FQGNSA. CDR3 amino acids: CASSPVGPTSFLSNQPQHF. DNA for the CDR3: TGTGCCAGCAGCCCGGTGGGGCCCACGTCCTTCCTTAGCAATCAGCCCCAGCATTTT.

The rearrangement joins TRBV30 to TRBJ2-2; D is unclear. The germline V and J ends were trimmed by 4 bases and 1 base, with 13 bases remaining between them. CDR3 size: 15 residues. Germline CDR1 reads GTSNPN; CDR2 reads SVGIG (reference sequence). The CDR3 loop reads CAWIKNEVNTGELFF. CDR3 DNA: TGTGCCTGGATCAAGAACGAGGTGAACACCGGGGAGCTGTTTTTT.

The rearrangement joins TRBV9 to TRBJ1-1; the match to TRBD1 covers 7 bases. The V segment lost 2 bases and the J segment 3 bases; nucleotides outside the gene matches: 1. CDR1 is SGDLS and CDR2 is YYNGEE in the germline V gene. There are 13 residues in the CDR3. The CDR3 DNA follows: TGTGCCAGCAGCGTCAGGGGGGACACTGAAGCTTTCTTT. It translates to CASSVRGDTEAFF.

The rearrangement joins TRBV5-1 to TRBJ1-5, with TRBD1 matching over 7 bases. This CDR3 has 17 amino acids. The J segment lost 3 bases and the V segment lost 0 bases, leaving 9 bases of the junction unmatched. Per germline, CDR1 SGHRS and CDR2 YFSETQ. The CDR3 loop is CASSLGPGQLLNQPQHF. The CDR3 region has the DNA TGCGCCAGCAGCTTGGGCCCGGGACAGCTTCTCAATCAGCCCCAGCATTTT.

Only a few counts were recorded for this clone. The J gene is TRBJ1-2, the V gene TRBV11-2, with D hard to call. The germline V and J ends were trimmed by 5 bases and 3 bases, with 10 bases remaining between them. The germline gives CDR1 SGHAT, CDR2 FQNNGV. The CDR3 is 13 residues long. The CDR3 DNA sequence: TGTGCCAGCAGCCGCATGATCGACTATGGCTACACCTTC. Translation: CASSRMIDYGYTF.

The CDR3 region is CAISGTGVDGTEAFF. The CDR3 nucleotides read TGTGCCATCAGTGGGACGGGAGTCGACGGCACTGAAGCTTTCTTT. The chain carries TRBV10-3 and TRBJ1-1; no firm D call. V shed 4 bases and J shed 4 bases, with 16 bases lying between them. This CDR3 has 15 amino acids. Per germline, CDR1 ENHRY and CDR2 SYGVKD.

The rearrangement joins TRBV27 to TRBJ2-1; 7 bases match TRBD2. The CDR3 covers 14 residues. J gave up 8 bases and V 9 bases, and 13 bases lay outside the gene matches. Germline loops: CDR1 MNHEY, CDR2 SMNVEV (reference sequence). The CDR3 nucleotides read TGTGCCAGTGGGGGGGGAACGGGGATGGATGAGCAGTTCTTC. It codes for CASGGGTGMDEQFF.

CDR3 bases: TGCGCCAGCAGCCAAGATGAGTCGTACAGGGGAGTCTACGAGCAGTACTTC. This codes for CASSQDESYRGVYEQYF. The V and J genes are TRBV4-1 and TRBJ2-7; TRBD1 aligns across 7 bases. Per the germline V gene, CDR1 is MGHRA and CDR2 is YSYEKL. V shed 0 bases, J shed 3 bases, and the junction held 11 bases outside the gene matches. This CDR3 contains 17 residues.

This chain connects TRBV27 to TRBJ1-5; 10 bases align to TRBD1. J lost 6 bases, V lost 6 bases, and 2 bases had no gene match. This CDR3 is 13 amino acids long. CDR1 is MNHEY, CDR2 SMNVEV, per germline (reference sequence). The CDR3 DNA reads as TGTGCCAGCAGGGACAGGGGGGGTCAGCCCCAGCATTTT. It translates to CASRDRGGQPQHF.

This sequence joins TRBV6-1 and TRBJ2-2, with 13 nucleotides matching TRBD2. Unmatched junction bases numbered 3, after V lost 8 bases and J lost 3 bases. Per the germline V gene, CDR1 is MNHNS and CDR2 is SASEGT. CDR3 length equals 15 residues. CDR3 DNA sequence: TGTGCCAGCCCTGGACTAGCGGGGGACACCGGGGAGCTGTTTTTT. This gives the protein CASPGLAGDTGELFF.

The chain has TRBV2 and TRBJ1-1; a weak D match, TRBD1 (6 bases). The CDR3 length is 15 residues. Trimming took off 10 bases at V and 1 base at J, with 19 bases between the two ends. CDR1 is SNHLY and CDR2 is FYNNEI in the germline V gene. CDR3 nucleotides: TGTGCCAACAGAATGGGGGGCCTTGGGAACACTGAAGCTTTCTTT. This sequence encodes CANRMGGLGNTEAFF.

This chain uses TRBV6-1 with TRBJ2-7, with D tentatively TRBD1 or TRBD2 (6 bases each). This CDR3 region has 14 residues. The germline CDR1 and CDR2 sequences are MNHNS and SASEGT. V was pared by 4 bases and J by 2 bases, with 12 bases between. The CDR3 coding sequence is TGTGCCAGCAGTGCAAATAGGGGGGCCTACGAGCAGTACGTC. Encoded protein: CASSANRGAYEQYV.

The V call is TRBV5-4, the J call TRBJ1-2, with D perhaps TRBD1 (5 bases). Trimming pared 4 bases from V and 6 bases from J, leaving 22 bases between. This CDR3 contains 16 residues. CDR1 is SGHNT and CDR2 is YYREEE in the germline V gene (reference sequence). The CDR3 protein is CASSPGQGEFVHGYTF. The CDR3 coding sequence is TGTGCCAGCAGCCCTGGACAAGGGGAATTCGTTCATGGCTACACCTTC.

The rearrangement joins TRBV5-1 to TRBJ1-6; D unresolved. The CDR3 has 14 amino acids. V was clipped by 4 bases and J by 6 bases, with 11 bases between them. Germline assignment: CDR1 SGHRS and CDR2 YFSETQ. CDR3 in amino acids: CASSPDGFNSPLHF. CDR3 DNA: TGCGCCAGCAGCCCGGACGGATTTAATTCACCCCTCCACTTT.

J is TRBJ2-1 and V is TRBV7-6; 9 positions match TRBD2. The V gene's germline CDR1 is SGHVS and CDR2 FNYEAQ. With V trimmed by 0 bases and J by 8 bases, 5 bases remained unmatched. The length of the CDR3 is 15 residues. The CDR3 protein is CASSLAAGGNDEQFF. CDR3 bases: TGTGCCAGCAGCTTAGCGGCGGGGGGGAATGATGAGCAGTTCTTC. Together with reference TRBV7-6 and TRBJ2-1, the CDR3 gives the full variable domain: GAGVSQSPRYKVTKRGQDVALRCDPISGHVSLYWYRQALGQGPEFLTYFNYEAQQDKSGLPNDRFSAERPEGSISTLTIQRTEQRDSAMYRCASSLAAGGNDEQFFGPGTRLTVL.

The chain combines TRBV6-5 with TRBJ2-7, with D maybe TRBD2 (6 bases). V was shortened by 4 bases and J by 6 bases, with 22 bases between the two germline ends. Germline CDR1 reads MNHEY; CDR2 reads SVGAGI. The CDR3 has 16 amino acids. CDR3 bases: TGTGCCAGCAGTTTAACGTCGGGACTGGGGGGATCCGAGCAGTACTTC. Protein: CASSLTSGLGGSEQYF.

This sequence joins TRBV2 and TRBJ2-2, with 11 bases that match TRBD1. Germline V gene sequence: CDR1 SNHLY, CDR2 FYNNEI. The CDR3 consists of 13 residues. J was trimmed by 4 bases and V by 10 bases; bases with no gene match: 2. CDR3 region: CAIGTGGTGELFF. The CDR3 DNA is TGTGCCATCGGGACAGGGGGCACCGGGGAGCTGTTTTTT.

V is TRBV7-2 and J is TRBJ1-1; D might be TRBD1 (5 bases). V dropped 6 bases and J dropped 2 bases, with 22 bases sitting between them. The CDR3 contains 17 residues. The V gene's germline CDR1 is SGHTA and CDR2 FQGNSA. CDR3: CASSLRGYRGVNTEAFF. The CDR3 bases are TGTGCCAGCAGTCTAAGGGGTTACCGAGGGGTAAACACTGAAGCTTTCTTT. Complete variable domain (other parts from reference TRBV7-2 and TRBJ1-1): GAGVSQSPSNKVTEKGKDVELRCDPISGHTALYWYRQSLGQGLEFLIYFQGNSAPDKSGLPSDRFSAERTGGSVSTLTIQRTQQEDSAVYLCASSLRGYRGVNTEAFFGQGTRLTVV.

The chain joins TRBV6-5 to TRBJ1-1; TRBD1 aligns across 7 bases. Germline V lookup: CDR1 MNHEY, CDR2 SVGAGI. The CDR3 length is 15 residues. Trimming cost V 5 bases and J 0 bases; bases outside gene matches: 6. CDR3 nucleotides: TGTGCCAGCAGTCCCCGGGACAGAATGAACACTGAAGCTTTCTTT. Protein product: CASSPRDRMNTEAFF.

This chain connects TRBV10-1 to TRBJ1-3; 8 nucleotides line up with TRBD1. Germline values: CDR1 WNHNN, CDR2 SYGVQD (reference sequence). This CDR3 comprises 15 residues. Unmatched junction bases numbered 2, after V lost 4 bases and J lost 0 bases. CDR3 sequence: CASSGTGISGNTIYF. The CDR3 DNA follows: TGCGCCAGCAGTGGGACAGGGATCTCTGGAAACACCATATATTTT.

V is TRBV5-4 and J is TRBJ2-1; the D gene is possibly TRBD2 (6 bases). Deletions cut 0 bases from V and 0 bases from J, with 10 bases between. The CDR3 loop spans 16 amino acids. Germline loops: CDR1 SGHNT, CDR2 YYREEE (reference sequence). CDR3 in amino acids: CASSLERGGSYNEQFF. The CDR3 DNA is TGTGCCAGCAGCTTGGAACGGGGAGGCTCCTACAATGAGCAGTTCTTC.